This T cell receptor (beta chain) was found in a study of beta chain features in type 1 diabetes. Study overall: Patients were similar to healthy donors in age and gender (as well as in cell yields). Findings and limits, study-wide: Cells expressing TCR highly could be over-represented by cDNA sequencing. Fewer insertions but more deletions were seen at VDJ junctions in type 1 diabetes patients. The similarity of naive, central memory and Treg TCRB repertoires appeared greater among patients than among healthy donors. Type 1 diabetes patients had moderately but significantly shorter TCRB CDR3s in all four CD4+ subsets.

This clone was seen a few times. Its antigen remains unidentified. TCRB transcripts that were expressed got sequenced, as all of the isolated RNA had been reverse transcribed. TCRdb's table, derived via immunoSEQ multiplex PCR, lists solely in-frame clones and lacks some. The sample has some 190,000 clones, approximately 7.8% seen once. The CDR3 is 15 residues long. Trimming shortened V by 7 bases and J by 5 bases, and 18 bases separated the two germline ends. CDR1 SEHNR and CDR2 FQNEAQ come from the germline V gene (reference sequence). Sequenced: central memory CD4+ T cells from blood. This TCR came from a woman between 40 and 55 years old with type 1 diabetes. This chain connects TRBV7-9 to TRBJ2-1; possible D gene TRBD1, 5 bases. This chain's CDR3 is CASTDRPGRNNEQFF. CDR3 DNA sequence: TGTGCCAGCACCGACAGACCAGGTCGAAACAATGAGCAGTTCTTC.